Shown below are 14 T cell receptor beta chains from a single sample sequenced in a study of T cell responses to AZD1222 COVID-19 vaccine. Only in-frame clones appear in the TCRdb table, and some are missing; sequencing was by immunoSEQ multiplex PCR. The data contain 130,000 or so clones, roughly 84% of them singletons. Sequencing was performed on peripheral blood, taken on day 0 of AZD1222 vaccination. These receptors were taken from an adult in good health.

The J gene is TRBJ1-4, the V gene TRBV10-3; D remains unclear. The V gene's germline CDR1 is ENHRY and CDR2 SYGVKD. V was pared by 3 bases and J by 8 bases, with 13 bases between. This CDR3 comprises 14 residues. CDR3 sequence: CAISEGGGQEKLFF. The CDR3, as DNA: TGTGCCATCAGTGAAGGAGGTGGCCAGGAAAAACTGTTTTTT.

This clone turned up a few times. The CDR3 sequence: CASSWASARGQPQHF. The CDR3 DNA follows: TGTGCCAGCAGCTGGGCTAGTGCCCGGGGTCAGCCCCAGCATTTT. The chain couples TRBV5-6 to TRBJ1-5; D gene uncertain. V was shortened by 3 bases and J by 6 bases, with 16 bases between the two germline ends. This CDR3 contains 15 residues. Germline lookup yields CDR1 SGHDT and CDR2 YYEEEE.

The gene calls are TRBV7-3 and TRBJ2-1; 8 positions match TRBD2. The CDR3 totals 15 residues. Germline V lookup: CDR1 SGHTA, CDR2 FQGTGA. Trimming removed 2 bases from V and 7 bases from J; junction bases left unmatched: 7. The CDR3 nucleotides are TGTGCCAGCAGCTTAGGGACGGGAGGGCTGAATGAGCAGTTCTTC. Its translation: CASSLGTGGLNEQFF.

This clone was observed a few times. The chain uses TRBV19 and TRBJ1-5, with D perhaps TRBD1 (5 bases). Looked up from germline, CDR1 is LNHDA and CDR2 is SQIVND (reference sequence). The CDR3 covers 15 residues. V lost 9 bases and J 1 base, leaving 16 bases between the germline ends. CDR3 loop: CASKSGVASNQPQHF. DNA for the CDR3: TGTGCCAGCAAGTCGGGGGTTGCGAGCAATCAGCCCCAGCATTTT.

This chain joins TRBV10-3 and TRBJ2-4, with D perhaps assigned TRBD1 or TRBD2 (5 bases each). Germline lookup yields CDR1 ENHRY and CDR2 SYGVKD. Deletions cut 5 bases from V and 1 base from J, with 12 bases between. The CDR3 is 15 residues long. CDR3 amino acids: CAISLSREAKNIQYF. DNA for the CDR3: TGTGCCATCAGTCTATCCAGGGAGGCCAAAAACATTCAGTACTTC.

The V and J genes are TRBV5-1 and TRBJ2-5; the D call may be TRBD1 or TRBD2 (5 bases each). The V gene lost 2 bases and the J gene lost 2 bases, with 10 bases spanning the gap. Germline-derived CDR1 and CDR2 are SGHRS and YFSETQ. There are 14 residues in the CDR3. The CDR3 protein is CASSFFGGQETQYF. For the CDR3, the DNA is TGCGCCAGCAGCTTCTTTGGGGGACAAGAGACCCAGTACTTC.

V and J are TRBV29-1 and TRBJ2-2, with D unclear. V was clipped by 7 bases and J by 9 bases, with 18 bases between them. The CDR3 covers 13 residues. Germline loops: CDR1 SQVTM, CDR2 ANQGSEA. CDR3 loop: CSASLAVDRELFF. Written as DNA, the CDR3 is TGCAGCGCGAGTTTGGCTGTGGACCGGGAGCTGTTTTTT.

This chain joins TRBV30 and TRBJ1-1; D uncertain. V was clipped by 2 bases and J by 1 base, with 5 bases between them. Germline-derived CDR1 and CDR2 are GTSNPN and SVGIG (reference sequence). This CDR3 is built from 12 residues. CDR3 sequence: CAWSPGNTEAFF. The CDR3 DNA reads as TGTGCCTGGAGTCCGGGGAACACTGAAGCTTTCTTT.

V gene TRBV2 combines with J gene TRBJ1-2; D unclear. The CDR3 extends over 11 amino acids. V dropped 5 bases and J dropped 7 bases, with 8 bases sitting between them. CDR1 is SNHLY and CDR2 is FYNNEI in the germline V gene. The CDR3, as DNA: TGTGCCAGCAGTCTCGGGTCTGGCTACACCTTC. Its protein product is CASSLGSGYTF. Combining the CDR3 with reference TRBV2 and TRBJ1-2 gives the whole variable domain EPEVTQTPSHQVTQMGQEVILRCVPISNHLYFYWYRQILGQKVEFLVSFYNNEISEKSEIFDDQFSVERPDGSNFTLKIRSTKLEDSAMYFCASSLGSGYTFGSGTRLTVV.

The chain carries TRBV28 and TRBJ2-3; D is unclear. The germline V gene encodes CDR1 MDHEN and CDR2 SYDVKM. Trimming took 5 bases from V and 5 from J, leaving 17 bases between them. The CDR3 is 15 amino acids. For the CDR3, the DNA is TGTGCCAGCAGTACCCATTCCCCGAAGTTAGATACGCAGTATTTT. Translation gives CASSTHSPKLDTQYF.

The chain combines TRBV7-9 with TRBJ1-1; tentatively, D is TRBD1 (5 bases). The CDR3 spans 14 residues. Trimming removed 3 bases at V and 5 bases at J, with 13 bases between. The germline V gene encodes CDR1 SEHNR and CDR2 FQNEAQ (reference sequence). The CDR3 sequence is CASSFSGGGTEAFF. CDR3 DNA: TGTGCCAGCAGCTTTAGCGGGGGGGGAACTGAAGCTTTCTTT.

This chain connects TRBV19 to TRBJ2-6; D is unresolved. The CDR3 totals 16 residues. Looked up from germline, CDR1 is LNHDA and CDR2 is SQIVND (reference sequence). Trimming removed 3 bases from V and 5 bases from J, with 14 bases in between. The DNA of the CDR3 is TGTGCCAGTAGTATGGTCGTCTTTGACTGGGCCAACGTCCTGACTTTC. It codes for CASSMVVFDWANVLTF.

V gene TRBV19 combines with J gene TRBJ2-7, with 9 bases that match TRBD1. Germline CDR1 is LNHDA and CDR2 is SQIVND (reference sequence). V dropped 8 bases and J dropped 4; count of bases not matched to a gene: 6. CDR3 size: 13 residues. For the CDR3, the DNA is TGTGCCAGTCGCGGGACAGGGACTTACGAGCAGTACTTC. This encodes CASRGTGTYEQYF.

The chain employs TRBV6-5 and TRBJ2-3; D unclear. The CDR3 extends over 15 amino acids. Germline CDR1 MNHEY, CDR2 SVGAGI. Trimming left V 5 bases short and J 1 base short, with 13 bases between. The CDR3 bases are TGTGCCAGCAGTCCCGCCGGGCTACGCACAGATACGCAGTATTTT. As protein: CASSPAGLRTDTQYF.